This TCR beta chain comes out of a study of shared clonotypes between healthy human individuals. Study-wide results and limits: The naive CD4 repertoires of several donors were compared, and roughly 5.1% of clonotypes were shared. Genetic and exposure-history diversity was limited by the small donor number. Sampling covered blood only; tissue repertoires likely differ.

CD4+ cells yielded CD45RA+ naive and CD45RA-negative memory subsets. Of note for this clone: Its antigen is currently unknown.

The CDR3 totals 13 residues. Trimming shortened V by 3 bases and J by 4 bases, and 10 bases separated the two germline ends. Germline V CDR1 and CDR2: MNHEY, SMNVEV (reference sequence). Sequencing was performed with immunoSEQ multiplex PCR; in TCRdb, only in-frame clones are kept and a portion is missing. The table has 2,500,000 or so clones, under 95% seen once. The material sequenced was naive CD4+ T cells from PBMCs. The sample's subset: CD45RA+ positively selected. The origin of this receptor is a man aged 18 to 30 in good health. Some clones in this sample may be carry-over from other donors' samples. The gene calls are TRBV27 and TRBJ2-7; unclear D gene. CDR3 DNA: TGTGCCAGCAGTTTGGCAGAGAATTACGAGCAGTACTTC. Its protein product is CASSLAENYEQYF.